Sequencing of this T cell receptor (beta chain) was carried out in a study of shared clonotypes between healthy human individuals. The study's findings and limits: Several donors held about 5% of naive CD4 clonotypes in common. Researchers found naive subsets generally carried larger estimated richness than memory subsets.

In the authors' workflow: With immunoSEQ giving junction-only sequences and no quality scores, filtering differed. Some clones are missing from TCRdb's copy, which holds only in-frame ones; the method was immunoSEQ multiplex PCR. V, J and clone size were drawn from that table, and D and trimming were deduced from the DNA. Among around 650,000 clones listed, approximately 96% were seen once. Naive CD8 cells were CD45RO-negative, positively selected for CCR7, excluding terminally differentiated effector memory CD45RA+ cells. With respect to this clone: Antigen unknown.

CDR1 and CDR2 from the germline V gene are LGHNA and YNFKEQ. The CDR3 covers 15 residues. V was clipped by 0 bases and J by 0 bases, with 6 bases between them. This TCR derives from a woman aged 25 to 39 in good health. J is TRBJ1-3 and V is TRBV4-2, with D uncertain. Sequencing was performed on naive CD8+ T cells sorted from blood. CDR3: CASSQEALSGNTIYF. The DNA of the CDR3 is TGTGCCAGCAGCCAAGAGGCTCTCTCTGGAAACACCATATATTTT.